This TCR beta chain was captured in a study of long-term antiretroviral therapy in people with HIV. To note about this clone: The antigen remains unidentified.

The study, taken as a whole, reports: ART preceded a rise in diversity that nonetheless stayed lower than in transplant donor controls. Repertoires looked antigen-experienced, with only a slight naive shift after ART.

The immunoSEQ assay was v3.0, run at survey level. Assay used: immunoSEQ multiplex PCR; TCRdb lists only in-frame clones, some missing. The sample consists of tens of thousands of clones, approximately 85% of them appearing once. The germline V gene has CDR1 SGHNT and CDR2 YYREEE (reference sequence). This CDR3 spans 14 amino acids. V was cut by 0 bases and J by 1 base, with 7 bases left in between. The sequencing used unsorted PBMCs, collected just under 2.9 years before starting antiretroviral therapy. This chain links TRBV5-4 with TRBJ2-5; D tentatively fits TRBD1 or TRBD2 (6 bases each). This clonotype was obtained from a young woman with HIV. CDR3 protein: CASSLAGAQETQYF. CDR3 DNA sequence: TGTGCCAGCAGCTTGGCGGGGGCCCAAGAGACCCAGTACTTC.